This T cell receptor (beta chain) was identified during a study of cytomegalovirus exposure and HLA in healthy donors. PCR primers comprised 60 Vbeta and 13 Jbeta primers. Data came from immunoSEQ multiplex PCR; TCRdb stores just in-frame clones and leaves some out. This sample has tens of thousands of clones, with about two thirds found just once. V dropped 3 bases and J dropped 2; count of bases not matched to a gene: 9. This CDR3 region has 16 residues. CDR1 is MDHEN and CDR2 is SYDVKM in the germline V gene. On this clone: Antigen: not known.

Study conclusions and caveats: TCR beta V- and J-gene trimming, according to a later analysis, was linked to a missense DCLRE1C variant. The presence/absence work took it that sequencing depth was about the same across donors.

The rearrangement uses TRBV28 and TRBJ2-7, with TRBD2 matching over 8 bases. The sample consisted of PBMCs. The TCR sequence derives from a woman under 40 in good health and CMV-seronegative. The chain's CDR3 is CASSFNPSGPPYEQYF. The CDR3 coding sequence is TGTGCCAGCAGTTTTAACCCTAGCGGGCCTCCCTACGAGCAGTACTTC.